This T cell receptor beta chain was retrieved from a study of blood T cell repertoires in COVID-19. About the research overall: Samples came from the United States, Italy and Spain, spanning acute and convalescent COVID-19. T cells, B-cell-depleted T cells, or PBMCs provided the cDNA or gDNA that served as material.

Produced via immunoSEQ multiplex PCR; TCRdb's table is partial and in-frame only. The sample shows about 73,000 clones, 82% of them seen only once. The sequence was obtained from a woman aged 55-70 years with acute or convalescent COVID-19. The specimen was peripheral blood.

The CDR3 bases are TGTGCCAGCAGCTTTCCGGACAGAAACTATGGCTACACCTTC. Translating gives CASSFPDRNYGYTF. The genes are TRBV5-6 and TRBJ1-2, with D possibly matching TRBD1 (6 bases). The CDR3 is 14 residues long. CDR1 and CDR2 (germline): SGHDT, YYEEEE. V was clipped by 2 bases and J by 2 bases, with 10 bases between them.